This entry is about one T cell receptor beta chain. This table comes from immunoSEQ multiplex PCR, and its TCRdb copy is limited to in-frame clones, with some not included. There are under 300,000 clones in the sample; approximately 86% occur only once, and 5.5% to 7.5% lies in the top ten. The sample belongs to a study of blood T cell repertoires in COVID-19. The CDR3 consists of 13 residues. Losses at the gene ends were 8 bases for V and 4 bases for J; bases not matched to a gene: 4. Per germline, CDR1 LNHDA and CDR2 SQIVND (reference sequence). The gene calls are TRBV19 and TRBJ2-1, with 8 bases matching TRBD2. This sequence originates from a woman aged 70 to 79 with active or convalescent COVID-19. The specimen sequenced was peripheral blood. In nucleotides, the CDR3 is TGTGCCAGTGAAGCTAGCGGGTACAATGAGCAGTTCTTC. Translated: CASEASGYNEQFF.